The 14 T cell receptor beta chains in this list originate from one sample, sequenced in a study of OX40 agonist ivuxolimab in advanced cancers. Clones were sequenced by immunoSEQ multiplex PCR, and TCRdb holds only the in-frame ones, with some missing. The top ten clones hold 0.5% to 0.7% of a sample with approximately 76,000 clones, roughly 85% of them seen once. Sequenced here: CD4+ or CD8+ T cells sorted from blood, sampled in a trial of the OX40 agonist ivuxolimab. The receptor set was obtained from an adult with an advanced solid tumor such as melanoma, head and neck, liver or kidney cancer.

The chain combines TRBV7-2 with TRBJ2-5; maybe TRBD1 (6 bases). V lost 5 bases to trimming and J lost 2 bases, with 9 bases between them. CDR3 length equals 13 residues. Per the germline V gene, CDR1 is SGHTA and CDR2 is FQGNSA. The CDR3 bases are TGTGCCAGCAGCAAAGGACAGCAAGAGACCCAGTACTTC. Residues: CASSKGQQETQYF.

The V and J genes are TRBV9 and TRBJ2-5, with a tentative D call TRBD2 (5 bases). V gave up 5 bases and J gave up 3 bases, with 17 bases separating them. This CDR3 comprises 15 residues. Germline-derived CDR1 and CDR2 are SGDLS and YYNGEE. CDR3 residues: CASSRAPMEEETQYF. CDR3 DNA: TGTGCCAGCAGTCGAGCCCCTATGGAGGAAGAGACCCAGTACTTC.

The genes are TRBV29-1 and TRBJ2-4; no clear D. CDR1 and CDR2 from the germline V gene are SQVTM and ANQGSEA. V dropped 3 bases and J dropped 3 bases, with 12 bases sitting between them. CDR3 length: 14 residues. DNA of the CDR3: TGCAGCGTTGATGGGGAAAGCAACAAAAACATTCAGTACTTC. Translated, it gives CSVDGESNKNIQYF.

This chain connects TRBV6-5 to TRBJ1-4; no clear D. Germline assignment: CDR1 MNHEY and CDR2 SVGAGI. V was shortened by 0 bases and J by 8 bases, with 16 bases between the two germline ends. The CDR3 loop spans 16 amino acids. The CDR3 DNA is TGTGCCAGCAGTTACTCGAAGGCACCAACCACCGAAAAACTGTTTTTT. Translated, it gives CASSYSKAPTTEKLFF.

This sequence joins TRBV11-2 and TRBJ1-2; D may be TRBD1 (6 bases). Germline V lookup: CDR1 SGHAT, CDR2 FQNNGV. The V end lost 5 bases, the J end lost 8 bases, and 9 bases lay between the germline ends. The CDR3 spans 11 residues. Written as DNA, the CDR3 is TGTGCCAGCAGCCCCGGGACAGGCTACACCTTC. Its translation: CASSPGTGYTF.

The chain links TRBV19 to TRBJ1-5; tentatively, D is TRBD1 (6 bases). The V gene's germline CDR1 is LNHDA and CDR2 SQIVND (reference sequence). Deletions cut 0 bases from V and 3 bases from J, with 15 bases between. This CDR3 is built from 17 residues. CDR3 nucleotides: TGTGCCAGTAGTATAGATTCAGGGGCGAGATACAATCAGCCCCAGCATTTT. It encodes CASSIDSGARYNQPQHF.

The chain combines TRBV10-3 with TRBJ1-1, with TRBD1 matching over 9 bases. The CDR3 length is 16 residues. Per the germline V gene, CDR1 is ENHRY and CDR2 is SYGVKD. Losses at the gene ends were 4 bases for V and 6 bases for J; bases not matched to a gene: 12. The chain's CDR3 is CAISGQGGAPGAEAFF. The CDR3 coding sequence is TGTGCCATCAGTGGACAGGGGGGAGCACCGGGGGCTGAAGCTTTCTTT.

The rearrangement uses TRBV2 and TRBJ2-3, with 12 bases aligning to TRBD2. CDR3 size: 16 residues. The V segment lost 5 bases and the J segment 4 bases; nucleotides outside the gene matches: 7. Germline CDR1 SNHLY, CDR2 FYNNEI. CDR3 protein: CASSLGLAGSSDTQYF. The CDR3 coding sequence is TGTGCCAGCAGTCTTGGACTAGCGGGGAGTTCAGATACGCAGTATTTT.

This clone was recorded a few times. The chain carries TRBV2 and TRBJ1-1; D is uncertain. Trimming left V 9 bases short and J 2 bases short, with 13 bases between. CDR1 and CDR2 (germline): SNHLY, FYNNEI. The CDR3 totals 13 residues. The CDR3 reads CASELQVNTEAFF. CDR3 nucleotides: TGTGCCAGTGAGCTTCAAGTTAACACTGAAGCTTTCTTT.

In its sample, this clone was seen once. The V call is TRBV7-2, the J call TRBJ1-1; D not resolved. Germline V gives CDR1 SGHTA, CDR2 FQGNSA. The CDR3 covers 16 residues. Trimming removed 1 base at V and 0 bases at J, with 12 bases between. The CDR3 DNA follows: TGTGCCAGCAGCTTAGTTGGGCCAGGCCTGAACACTGAAGCTTTCTTT. It specifies CASSLVGPGLNTEAFF.

This chain connects TRBV18 to TRBJ2-1; TRBD2 matches at 12 bases. After removal of 0 bases from V and 9 bases from J, the junction contained 6 bases not matched to a gene. The CDR3 runs to 16 residues. In germline, CDR1 is KGHSH, CDR2 LQKENI. The DNA for the CDR3 is TGTGCCAGCTCACCACCGACTAGCGGGGGCAGGGGTGAGCAGTTCTTC. It specifies CASSPPTSGGRGEQFF.

The chain links TRBV4-1 to TRBJ2-2; TRBD1 matches at 10 bases. Germline values: CDR1 MGHRA, CDR2 YSYEKL. Germline trimming cut 1 base from V and 4 bases from J; bases unmatched to any gene: 3. This CDR3 comprises 16 residues. For the CDR3, the DNA is TGCGCCAGCAGCCAAGGACAGGGGGCAGCCACCGGGGAGCTGTTTTTT. Translating it yields CASSQGQGAATGELFF.

The rearrangement links TRBV4-1 to TRBJ2-1; maybe TRBD1 (5 bases). This CDR3 spans 16 amino acids. From germline, CDR1 is MGHRA and CDR2 YSYEKL. Trimming cost V 0 bases and J 2 bases, with 11 bases left between them. CDR3 nucleotide sequence: TGCGCCAGCAGCCAAGATTTAGGGGCCACCTACAATGAGCAGTTCTTC. It specifies CASSQDLGATYNEQFF.

This clone was observed a handful of times. The chain has TRBV7-2 and TRBJ2-2, with D possibly matching TRBD2 (5 bases). CDR3 length: 13 residues. The germline V gene encodes CDR1 SGHTA and CDR2 FQGNSA. The germline V and J ends were trimmed by 4 bases and 6 bases, with 9 bases remaining between them. The CDR3 sequence is CASSSTRAGELFF. Here the CDR3 DNA reads TGTGCCAGCAGCTCAACGAGGGCCGGGGAGCTGTTTTTT.